The 25 T cell receptor beta chains below all came from one sample that was sequenced in a study of graft-versus-host responses after intestinal transplantation. Using immunoSEQ multiplex PCR, the repertoire was profiled, and TCRdb retains in-frame clones only, with some absent. The table records tens of thousands of clones, 85% to 90% of them present only once. These TCRs are of unknown antigen specificity. The sequenced sample was unstimulated CD8+ T cells sorted from spleen or lymph node cells, obtained before transplant. These receptors came from a human donor who was the organ donor for an intestinal transplant.

The rearrangement joins TRBV4-1 to TRBJ2-1; maybe TRBD2 (6 bases). V lost 1 base and J 6 bases, leaving 10 bases between the germline ends. Germline CDR1 MGHRA, CDR2 YSYEKL. This CDR3 has 14 residues. The CDR3 loop reads CASSQVGGSNEQFF. DNA of the CDR3: TGCGCCAGCAGCCAAGTTGGGGGGAGCAATGAGCAGTTCTTC.

This chain connects TRBV4-1 to TRBJ2-7, with 10 bases that match TRBD2. Germline CDR1 and CDR2: MGHRA and YSYEKL. J gave up 2 bases and V 4 bases, and 5 bases lay outside the gene matches. This CDR3 has 15 amino acids. The CDR3 region has the DNA TGCGCCAGCAGCCTTACTAGCGGGGCAGCCTACGAGCAGTACGTC. Its translation is CASSLTSGAAYEQYV.

J is TRBJ1-2 and V is TRBV5-6; the D gene is possibly TRBD1 (5 bases). The CDR3 covers 14 residues. Looked up from germline, CDR1 is SGHDT and CDR2 is YYEEEE. Trimming removed 3 bases from V and 5 bases from J, with 14 bases in between. The CDR3 DNA reads TGTGCCAGCAGCTCCCAACTCGACAGATATGGCTACACCTTC. This translates into CASSSQLDRYGYTF.

This rearrangement joins TRBV5-4 to TRBJ1-4; D is unclear. Germline V gene lookup returns CDR1 SGHNT and CDR2 YYREEE (reference sequence). V was cut by 4 bases and J by 4 bases, with 17 bases left in between. This CDR3 has 16 residues. The chain's CDR3 is CASSASRAGINEKLFF. Written as DNA, the CDR3 is TGTGCCAGCAGCGCTTCGAGGGCGGGAATTAATGAAAAACTGTTTTTT.

V is TRBV7-6 and J is TRBJ1-3, with 7 bases that match TRBD1. This CDR3 is built from 14 residues. The V segment lost 5 bases and the J segment 6 bases; nucleotides outside the gene matches: 7. Germline CDR1 and CDR2: SGHVS and FNYEAQ. In DNA, the CDR3 is TGTGCCAGCAGCCCCAGGCAGGGGGAAAACACCATATATTTT. Translation: CASSPRQGENTIYF.

The chain links TRBV12-5 to TRBJ2-7; possible D gene TRBD1, 5 bases. Germline lookup yields CDR1 LGHNT and CDR2 FRNRAP. Trimming removed 2 bases at V and 3 bases at J, with 17 bases between. The CDR3 is 16 residues long. In DNA form, the CDR3 reads TGTGCTAGTGGTTTGTGGGGCTCCCCTTGGGGCTACGAGCAGTACGTC. It yields the protein CASGLWGSPWGYEQYV.

J is TRBJ2-3 and V is TRBV6-4; the match to TRBD2 covers 9 bases. CDR1 and CDR2 from the germline V gene are MRHNA and SNTAGT. With 2 bases clipped from V and 3 bases from J, the junction kept 0 bases outside the gene matches. The length of the CDR3 is 14 residues. The CDR3 nucleotides are TGTGCCAGCAGTGACGCGGGGGGGACAGATACGCAGTATTTT. Translation: CASSDAGGTDTQYF.

The V and J genes are TRBV30 and TRBJ1-3; 7 nucleotides match TRBD1. From germline, CDR1 is GTSNPN and CDR2 SVGIG (reference sequence). The CDR3 spans 15 residues. The J segment lost 8 bases and the V segment lost 3 bases, leaving 13 bases of the junction unmatched. CDR3 protein: CAWSYGGRGRDTIYF. CDR3 DNA sequence: TGTGCCTGGAGCTACGGCGGCAGGGGGAGAGACACCATATATTTT.

The chain couples TRBV5-1 to TRBJ1-3, with TRBD1 identical over 7 bases. The CDR3 contains 14 residues. The J segment lost 2 bases and the V segment lost 4 bases, leaving 3 bases of the junction unmatched. Germline V gene lookup returns CDR1 SGHRS and CDR2 YFSETQ. The DNA of the CDR3 is TGCGCCAGCAGCCCGACAGGGACTGGAAACACCATATATTTT. This sequence encodes CASSPTGTGNTIYF.

The chain uses TRBV7-9 and TRBJ1-2; 10 bases map to TRBD1. In germline, CDR1 is SEHNR, CDR2 FQNEAQ (reference sequence). With 5 bases clipped from V and 8 bases from J, the junction kept 5 bases outside the gene matches. There are 13 residues in the CDR3. The CDR3 region is CASSPGQGGGYTF. DNA for the CDR3: TGTGCCAGCAGCCCTGGACAGGGGGGGGGCTACACCTTC. Drawing the rest from reference TRBV7-9 and TRBJ1-2, the complete variable domain is DTGVSQNPRHKITKRGQNVTFRCDPISEHNRLYWYRQTLGQGPEFLTYFQNEAQLEKSRLLSDRFSAERPKGSFSTLEIQRTEQGDSAMYLCASSPGQGGGYTFGSGTRLTVV.

This clone was counted between two and nine times. The rearrangement links TRBV5-1 to TRBJ1-3; no definite D call. V dropped 0 bases and J dropped 0 bases, with 13 bases sitting between them. The CDR3 sequence is 17 residues long. CDR1 and CDR2 (germline): SGHRS, YFSETQ. In nucleotides, the CDR3 is TGCGCCAGCAGCTTGGGAGGAGCTTTCGACTCTGGAAACACCATATATTTT. It yields the protein CASSLGGAFDSGNTIYF.

The chain is built from TRBV28 and TRBJ2-5; TRBD2 matches 14 bases. CDR1 MDHEN and CDR2 SYDVKM come from the germline V gene. The CDR3 consists of 18 residues. J lost 5 bases, V lost 5 bases, and 13 bases had no gene match. The CDR3 loop reads CASSLPTSGGEPRETQYF. The CDR3 DNA follows: TGTGCCAGCAGTCTACCGACTAGCGGGGGGGAGCCCAGGGAGACCCAGTACTTC.

Written as DNA, the CDR3 is TGTGCCAGCAGCTCTGGCAGCGGGGGGTCGAGAATAAATGAGCAGTTCTTC. This translates into CASSSGSGGSRINEQFF. The chain has TRBV5-6 and TRBJ2-1; 9 nucleotides align to TRBD2. Trimming cost V 3 bases and J 7 bases; bases outside gene matches: 14. The CDR3 extends over 17 amino acids. The germline CDR1 and CDR2 sequences are SGHDT and YYEEEE.

This rearrangement joins TRBV6-4 to TRBJ2-3, with TRBD2 matching over 10 bases. The CDR3 runs to 15 residues. Germline loops: CDR1 MRHNA, CDR2 SNTAGT. Trimming removed 6 bases from V and 1 base from J; junction bases left unmatched: 4. In nucleotides, the CDR3 is TGTGCCAGCAGGAGAACTAGCGGGGGCACAGATACGCAGTATTTT. This translates into CASRRTSGGTDTQYF.

This clone was found once. The V gene is TRBV19, the J gene TRBJ2-1; 10 nucleotides align to TRBD2. The CDR3 sequence is 14 residues long. CDR1 is LNHDA and CDR2 is SQIVND in the germline V gene (reference sequence). V trimming: 5 bases; J trimming: 4 bases; junction bases outside the gene matches: 2. This CDR3 reads CASSLAGEYNEQFF. The CDR3 nucleotides are TGTGCCAGTAGTCTAGCGGGGGAATACAATGAGCAGTTCTTC.

V and J are TRBV27 and TRBJ1-4; 10 nucleotides match TRBD1. The V segment lost 3 bases and the J segment 2 bases; nucleotides outside the gene matches: 0. The germline gives CDR1 MNHEY, CDR2 SMNVEV (reference sequence). This CDR3 has 15 residues. The CDR3 DNA reads as TGTGCCAGCAGTTTGACAGGGGGCACTAATGAAAAACTGTTTTTT. Translated: CASSLTGGTNEKLFF.

The J gene is TRBJ2-3, the V gene TRBV9; tentative D call: TRBD2 (5 bases). The CDR3 consists of 16 residues. CDR1 and CDR2 (germline): SGDLS, YYNGEE. V was trimmed by 4 bases and J by 0 bases, leaving 15 bases between them. CDR3: CASSPFEGASTDTQYF. CDR3 nucleotide sequence: TGTGCCAGCAGCCCGTTTGAGGGCGCTAGCACAGATACGCAGTATTTT.

Comment on this clone: One junction end disagrees with the germline gene, perhaps due to a read error. The gene calls are TRBV2 and TRBJ1-3, with TRBD1 identical over 8 bases. The V gene's germline CDR1 is SNHLY and CDR2 FYNNEI. The CDR3 runs 13 residues. The CDR3 DNA reads TGTGCCAGCAGTTATCCCGGGACAGGAGAAGGAGGCTTT. Translated: CASSYPGTGEGGF.

The V gene is TRBV28, the J gene TRBJ1-2, with D maybe TRBD1 (5 bases). The V gene lost 2 bases and the J gene lost 5 bases, with 15 bases spanning the gap. From germline, CDR1 is MDHEN and CDR2 SYDVKM. This CDR3 spans 15 amino acids. The CDR3 loop reads CASSLGWGLAYGYTF. The CDR3, as DNA: TGTGCCAGCAGTTTAGGTTGGGGCTTGGCGTATGGCTACACCTTC.

As regards this clone: One junction end disagrees with the germline gene, perhaps due to a read error. The chain couples TRBV5-1 to TRBJ1-2; 7 bases match TRBD1. From germline, CDR1 is SGHRS and CDR2 YFSETQ. The CDR3 runs to 11 residues. The DNA for the CDR3 is TGCGCCAGCAGGGGCAGGGGGTCTTCTTCCTTC. Protein: CASRGRGSSSF.

The chain combines TRBV6-1 with TRBJ2-3; tentatively, D is TRBD1 (6 bases). This CDR3 has 17 amino acids. The germline gives CDR1 MNHNS, CDR2 SASEGT. V lost 2 bases and J 2 bases, leaving 17 bases between the germline ends. In DNA, the CDR3 is TGTGCCAGCAGTGAATACCCCGGACAGACTACCACAGATACGCAGTATTTT. Its translation is CASSEYPGQTTTDTQYF.

This clone was seen a single time. This chain joins TRBV6-5 and TRBJ2-2, with D uncertain. Trimming took 5 bases from V and 1 from J, leaving 2 bases between them. CDR1 and CDR2 from the germline V gene are MNHEY and SVGAGI. The CDR3 consists of 12 residues. CDR3 sequence reads: CASSQNTGELFF. The CDR3, as DNA: TGTGCCAGCAGTCAGAACACCGGGGAGCTGTTTTTT.

The V gene is TRBV27, the J gene TRBJ1-1; no firm D call. Germline V gene lookup returns CDR1 MNHEY and CDR2 SMNVEV (reference sequence). The CDR3 sequence is 13 residues long. V lost 2 bases to trimming and J lost 5 bases, with 9 bases between them. DNA of the CDR3: TGTGCCAGCAGTTTAGTGTCCATGACTGAAGCTTTCTTT. This encodes CASSLVSMTEAFF.

V usage is TRBV7-6 and J usage is TRBJ1-5; D remains unclear. The CDR3 is 13 residues long. The germline V gene has CDR1 SGHVS and CDR2 FNYEAQ. Trimming removed 1 base from V and 6 bases from J, with 7 bases in between. As DNA, the CDR3 is TGTGCCAGCAGCTTAGAACAGTTTCAGCCCCAGCATTTT. Encoded protein: CASSLEQFQPQHF.

CDR3 bases: TGTGCCAGCAGCTTAGAGGGGTCCAATTCACCCCTCCACTTT. Protein sequence: CASSLEGSNSPLHF. The rearrangement uses TRBV7-2 and TRBJ1-6, with TRBD1 as a possible D gene (5 bases). V lost 1 base and J 7 bases, leaving 8 bases between the germline ends. Germline values: CDR1 SGHTA, CDR2 FQGNSA. CDR3 length: 14 residues.